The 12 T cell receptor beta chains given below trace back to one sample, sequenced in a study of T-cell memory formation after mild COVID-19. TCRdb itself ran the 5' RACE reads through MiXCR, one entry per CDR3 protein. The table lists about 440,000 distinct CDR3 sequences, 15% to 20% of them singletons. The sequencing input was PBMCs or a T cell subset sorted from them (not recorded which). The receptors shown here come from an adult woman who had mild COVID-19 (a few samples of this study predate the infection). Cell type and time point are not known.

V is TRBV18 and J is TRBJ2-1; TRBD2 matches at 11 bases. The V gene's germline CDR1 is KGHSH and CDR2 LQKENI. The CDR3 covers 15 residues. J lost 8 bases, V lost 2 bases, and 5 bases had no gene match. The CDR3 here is CASSPTSGSRDEQFF. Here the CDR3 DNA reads TGTGCCAGCTCACCAACTAGCGGGAGCCGGGATGAGCAGTTCTTC.

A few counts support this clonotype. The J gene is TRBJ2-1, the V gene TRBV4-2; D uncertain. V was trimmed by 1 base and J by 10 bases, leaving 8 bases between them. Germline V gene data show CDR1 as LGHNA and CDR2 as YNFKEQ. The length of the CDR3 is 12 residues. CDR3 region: CASSQGIREQFF. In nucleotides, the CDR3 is TGTGCCAGCAGCCAAGGGATCCGGGAGCAGTTCTTC.

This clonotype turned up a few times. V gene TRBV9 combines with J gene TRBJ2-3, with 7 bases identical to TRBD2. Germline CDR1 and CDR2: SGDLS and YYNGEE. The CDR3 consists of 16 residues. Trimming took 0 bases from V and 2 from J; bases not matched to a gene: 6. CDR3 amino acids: CASSVGVAGVTDTQYF. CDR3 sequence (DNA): TGTGCCAGCAGCGTAGGGGTAGCGGGCGTCACAGATACGCAGTATTTT.

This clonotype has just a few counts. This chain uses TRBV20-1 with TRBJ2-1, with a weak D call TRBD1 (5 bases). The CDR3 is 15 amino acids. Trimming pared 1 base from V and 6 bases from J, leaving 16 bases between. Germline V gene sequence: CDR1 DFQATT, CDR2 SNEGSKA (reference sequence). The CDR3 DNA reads TGCAGTGCTAGAGTTCGCAGGGTGGCGGCCAATGAGCAGTTCTTC. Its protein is CSARVRRVAANEQFF.

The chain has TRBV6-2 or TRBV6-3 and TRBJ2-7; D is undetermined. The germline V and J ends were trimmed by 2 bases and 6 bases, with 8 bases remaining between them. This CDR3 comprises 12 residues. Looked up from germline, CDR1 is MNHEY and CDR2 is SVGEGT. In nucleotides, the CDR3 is TGTGCCAGCAGTTACACCCTTGGCGAGCAGTACTTC. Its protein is CASSYTLGEQYF.

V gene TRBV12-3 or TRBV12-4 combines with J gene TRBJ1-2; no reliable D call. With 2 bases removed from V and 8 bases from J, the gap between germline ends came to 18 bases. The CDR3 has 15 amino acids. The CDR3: CASSLSSEWEWGYTF. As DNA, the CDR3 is TGTGCCAGCAGTTTATCCTCCGAGTGGGAGTGGGGCTACACCTTC.

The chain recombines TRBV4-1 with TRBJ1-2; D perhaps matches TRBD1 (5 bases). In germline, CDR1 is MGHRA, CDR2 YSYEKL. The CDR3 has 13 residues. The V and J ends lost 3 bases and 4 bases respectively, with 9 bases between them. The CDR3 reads CASSQGPLYGYTF. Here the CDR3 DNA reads TGCGCCAGCAGCCAGGGACCGCTCTATGGCTACACCTTC.

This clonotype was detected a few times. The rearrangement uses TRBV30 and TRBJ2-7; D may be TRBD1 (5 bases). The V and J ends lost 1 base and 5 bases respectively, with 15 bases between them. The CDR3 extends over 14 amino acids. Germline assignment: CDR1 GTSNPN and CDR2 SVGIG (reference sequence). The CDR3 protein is CAWSEAYGHHEQYF. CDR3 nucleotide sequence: TGTGCCTGGAGTGAAGCTTATGGACACCACGAGCAGTACTTC.

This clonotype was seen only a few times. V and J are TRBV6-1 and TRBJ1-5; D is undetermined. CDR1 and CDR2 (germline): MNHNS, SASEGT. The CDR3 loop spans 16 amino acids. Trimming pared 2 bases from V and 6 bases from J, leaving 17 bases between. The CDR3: CASSEQGKGHSQPQHF. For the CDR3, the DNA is TGTGCCAGCAGTGAACAAGGGAAAGGCCACTCTCAGCCCCAGCATTTT.

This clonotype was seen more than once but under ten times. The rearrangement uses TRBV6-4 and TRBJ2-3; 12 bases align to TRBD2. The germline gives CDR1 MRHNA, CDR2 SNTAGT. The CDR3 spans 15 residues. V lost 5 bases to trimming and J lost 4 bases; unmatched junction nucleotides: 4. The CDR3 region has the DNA TGTGCCAGCAGTAAATCTAGCGGGGGGGCAGATACGCAGTATTTT. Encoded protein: CASSKSSGGADTQYF.

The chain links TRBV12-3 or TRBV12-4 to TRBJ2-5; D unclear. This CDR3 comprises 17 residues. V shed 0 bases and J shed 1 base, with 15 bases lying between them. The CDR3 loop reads CASSLAPSWLSQETQYF. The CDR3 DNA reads TGTGCCAGCAGTTTAGCGCCTAGTTGGCTCTCCCAAGAGACCCAGTACTTC.

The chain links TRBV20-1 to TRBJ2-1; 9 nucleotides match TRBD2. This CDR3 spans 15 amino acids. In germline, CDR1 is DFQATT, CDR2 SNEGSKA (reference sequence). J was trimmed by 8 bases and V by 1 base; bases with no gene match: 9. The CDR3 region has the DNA TGCAGTGCTAGAGTAGCGGCTAGCGGGGTCTATGAGCAGTTCTTC. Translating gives CSARVAASGVYEQFF.